This TCR beta chain derives from a study of T-cell reconstitution after alpha-beta-depleted transplantation in children. Study-wide points: There were reportedly several hundred expanded graft clones from which alpha-beta T cells came about two months after transplant. One year after transplant, T-cell counts and diversity came mostly from newly produced T cells.

Construction of the TCRbeta library involved unique molecular identifiers. TCRdb passed the PCR reads through MiXCR, listing each CDR3 protein once. This sample has about 98,000 distinct CDR3 sequences, with about a quarter found just once. Germline V gene data show CDR1 as LNHDA and CDR2 as SQIVND (reference sequence). The CDR3 length is 13 residues. V gave up 9 bases and J gave up 9 bases, with 18 bases separating them. This clonotype is a singleton in its sample. The antigen is unknown. This chain connects TRBV19 to TRBJ2-1, with unresolved D. The sequence was collected from a boy younger than 10 with acute lymphoblastic leukemia, due to receive a stem cell transplant. Sequencing used PBMCs, obtained before TCRalphabeta/CD19-depleted stem cell transplant. CDR3 DNA sequence: TGTGCCAGCTCGCCGGCCATATTACGTGAGCAGTTCTTC. Translated, it gives CASSPAILREQFF.